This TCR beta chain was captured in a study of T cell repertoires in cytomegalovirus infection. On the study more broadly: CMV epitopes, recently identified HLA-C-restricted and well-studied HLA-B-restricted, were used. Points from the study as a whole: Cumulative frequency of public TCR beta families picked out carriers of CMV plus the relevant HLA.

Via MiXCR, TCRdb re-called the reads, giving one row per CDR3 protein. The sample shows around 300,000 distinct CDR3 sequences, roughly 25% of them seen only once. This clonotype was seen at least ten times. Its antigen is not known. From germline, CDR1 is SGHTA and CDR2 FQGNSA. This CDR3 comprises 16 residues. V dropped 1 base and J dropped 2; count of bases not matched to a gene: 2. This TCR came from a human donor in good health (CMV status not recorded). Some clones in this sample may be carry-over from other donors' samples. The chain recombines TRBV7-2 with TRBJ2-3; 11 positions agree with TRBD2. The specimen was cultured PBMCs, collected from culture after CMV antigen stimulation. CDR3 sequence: CASSLEGLAATDTQYF. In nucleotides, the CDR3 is TGTGCCAGCAGCTTAGAGGGACTAGCGGCCACAGATACGCAGTATTTT.